What follows are 8 T cell receptor beta chains derived from one specimen sequenced in a study of cytomegalovirus exposure and HLA in healthy donors (dated 2017 in TCRdb). Receptor amplification or capture employed the immunoSEQ multiplex PCR assay. Not all clones reach the TCRdb copy of this immuneACCESS table, which keeps in-frame sequences only. Checked studies attribute under half of the gap to unresolved V genes and leave the rest unexplained. The sample contains about 360,000 clones, roughly 85% of them found a single time. Together, the top ten hold 0.83% of the sample. Sequencing was carried out using PBMCs. Receptors were obtained from a woman aged 18-29 years in good health and CMV-seronegative.

J is TRBJ2-3 and V is TRBV11-3; TRBD2 aligns across 8 bases. The CDR3 consists of 15 residues. Germline CDR1 is SGHNT and CDR2 is YENEEA. Trimming at V came to 3 bases and at J to 4 bases, leaving 6 bases not matched to a gene. The CDR3 DNA sequence: TGTGCCAGCAGCTTTAGCGGGATGAAGTCAGATACGCAGTATTTT. It translates to CASSFSGMKSDTQYF.

This chain connects TRBV4-1 to TRBJ2-1; unclear D gene. The V gene lost 1 base and the J gene lost 1 base, with 5 bases spanning the gap. Germline assignment: CDR1 MGHRA and CDR2 YSYEKL. CDR3 size: 14 residues. CDR3: CASSQGRSYNEQFF. In DNA form, the CDR3 reads TGCGCCAGCAGCCAAGGGAGATCCTACAATGAGCAGTTCTTC.

The chain couples TRBV18 to TRBJ2-7, with TRBD1 matching 11 bases. The J segment lost 3 bases and the V segment lost 4 bases, leaving 5 bases of the junction unmatched. CDR1 and CDR2 (germline): KGHSH, LQKENI. This CDR3 is 15 amino acids long. The CDR3 region is CASSHLDRGLYEQYF. The CDR3, as DNA: TGTGCCAGCTCACACCTGGACAGGGGGCTCTACGAGCAGTACTTC.

This clone appeared a few times. The rearrangement uses TRBV2 and TRBJ2-2; the D is unclear. Trimming took off 8 bases at V and 4 bases at J, with 14 bases between the two ends. Germline-derived CDR1 and CDR2 are SNHLY and FYNNEI. The length of the CDR3 is 14 residues. This CDR3 is CASGQVPVTGELFF. DNA of the CDR3: TGTGCCAGCGGGCAGGTTCCCGTCACCGGGGAGCTGTTTTTT. The full variable domain, in which reference TRBV2 and TRBJ2-2 provide the parts outside the CDR3, is EPEVTQTPSHQVTQMGQEVILRCVPISNHLYFYWYRQILGQKVEFLVSFYNNEISEKSEIFDDQFSVERPDGSNFTLKIRSTKLEDSAMYFCASGQVPVTGELFFGEGSRLTVL.

The gene calls are TRBV30 and TRBJ1-1, with TRBD1 matching 7 bases. The V gene end was trimmed by 4 bases and the J gene end by 4 bases; junction bases not matched to a gene: 12. CDR1 and CDR2 (germline): GTSNPN, SVGIG (reference sequence). The CDR3 consists of 15 residues. The CDR3: CAWKFRGSDSTEAFF. CDR3 in DNA: TGTGCCTGGAAATTCAGGGGGTCGGACAGCACTGAAGCTTTCTTT.

The J gene is TRBJ2-2, the V gene TRBV6-5; D is unclear. Trimming cost V 6 bases and J 5 bases, with 10 bases left between them. Germline V gene sequence: CDR1 MNHEY, CDR2 SVGAGI. CDR3 length: 13 residues. The CDR3 protein is CASSHLGTGELFF. The CDR3, as DNA: TGTGCCAGCAGCCACCTAGGTACCGGGGAGCTGTTTTTT.

This clone was seen once. The CDR3 coding sequence is TGTGCCAGCAGCGGGACTAGCGGGAGGAAGAATGAGCAGTTCTTC. Protein sequence: CASSGTSGRKNEQFF. This chain connects TRBV13 to TRBJ2-1; TRBD2 agrees at 15 bases. Germline values: CDR1 PRHDT, CDR2 FYEKMQ (reference sequence). This CDR3 is built from 15 residues. With V trimmed by 5 bases and J by 7 bases, 3 bases remained unmatched.

There are a few counts of this clone. The CDR3 protein is CASSYAGMREQYF. The CDR3 DNA follows: TGCGCCAGCAGCTACGCGGGGATGCGCGAGCAGTACTTC. This chain joins TRBV5-1 and TRBJ2-7, with a weak D call TRBD2 (6 bases). CDR3 length: 13 residues. CDR1 and CDR2 from the germline V gene are SGHRS and YFSETQ. V dropped 3 bases and J dropped 6 bases, with 13 bases sitting between them.